Below, one TCR beta chain is given with its context. One junction end does not reproduce the germline sequence, and a read error may be involved. No patient had received any treatment before thyroid surgery. There are 14 residues in the CDR3. The data stem from a study of metastatic and nonmetastatic thyroid tumors. Study context: Peripheral blood and tumor or nodule samples from malignant and benign thyroid patients were compared.

TCRdb reprocessed the PCR reads via MiXCR. The data hold about 4,300 clones, with around 36% observed a single time. Sequencing was carried out using adjacent normal tissue. The receptor was derived from a female donor with papillary thyroid cancer or a benign thyroid nodule (not recorded which). Some clones in this sample may be carry-over from other donors' samples. This rearrangement joins TRBV6-7 to TRBJ2-5, with TRBD2 as a possible D gene (5 bases). Being an ORF, TRBV6-7 has a function that is uncertain. CDR3 in amino acids: CASLREKYQDTQYF. The CDR3 DNA reads TGTGCCAGTCTGAGGGAAAAGTACCAAGATACCCAGTACTTC.